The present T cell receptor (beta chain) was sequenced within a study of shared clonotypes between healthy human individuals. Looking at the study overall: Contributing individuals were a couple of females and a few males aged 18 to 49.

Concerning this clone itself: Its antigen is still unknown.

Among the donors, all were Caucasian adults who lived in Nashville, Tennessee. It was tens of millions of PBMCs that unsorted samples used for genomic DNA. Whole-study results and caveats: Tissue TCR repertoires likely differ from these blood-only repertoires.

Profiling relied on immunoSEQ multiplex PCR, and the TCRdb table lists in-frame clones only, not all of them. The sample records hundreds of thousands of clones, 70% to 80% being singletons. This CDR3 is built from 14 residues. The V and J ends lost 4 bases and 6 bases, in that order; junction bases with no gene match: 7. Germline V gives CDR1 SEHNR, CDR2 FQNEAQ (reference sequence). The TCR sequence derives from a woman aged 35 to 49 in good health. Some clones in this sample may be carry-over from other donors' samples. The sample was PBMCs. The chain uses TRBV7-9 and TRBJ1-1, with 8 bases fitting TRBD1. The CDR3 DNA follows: TGTGCCAGCAGCTCAACAGGGGGAGAGTCTGAAGCTTTCTTT. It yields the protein CASSSTGGESEAFF.